One and the same sample provided the 20 T cell receptor beta chains below, sequenced in a study of blood T cell repertoires in COVID-19. Sequenced by immunoSEQ multiplex PCR; TCRdb stores in-frame clones only, minus some. The table lists about 140,000 clones, more than 75% of them singletons. The source material was peripheral blood. Receptors were obtained from a man aged 60 to 75 who had recovered from COVID-19.

The J gene is TRBJ1-1, the V gene TRBV6-2 or TRBV6-3; 9 bases align to TRBD1. V shed 5 bases and J 4 bases; nucleotides not matched to a gene: 2. Germline CDR1 is MNHEY and CDR2 is SVGEGT. This CDR3 comprises 13 residues. CDR3 DNA sequence: TGTGCCAGCAGTCCGACAGGGGGCACTGAAGCTTTCTTT. Residues: CASSPTGGTEAFF.

This clone was seen more than once but under ten times. V and J are TRBV6-5 and TRBJ1-2; no reliable D call. Trimming pared 0 bases from V and 0 bases from J, leaving 8 bases between. Germline V gives CDR1 MNHEY, CDR2 SVGAGI. The CDR3 spans 15 residues. CDR3 nucleotides: TGTGCCAGCAGTTACTCTATGGCAACTAACTATGGCTACACCTTC. The encoded protein is CASSYSMATNYGYTF.

V usage is TRBV30 and J usage is TRBJ1-4; the D gene is possibly TRBD1 (6 bases). The CDR3 has 13 amino acids. Trimming removed 5 bases from V and 1 base from J, with 8 bases in between. Germline CDR1 GTSNPN, CDR2 SVGIG (reference sequence). CDR3 sequence (DNA): TGTGCCTGGCAGGGGAAAACTAATGAAAAACTGTTTTTT. Encoded protein: CAWQGKTNEKLFF. Full variable domain (missing parts from reference TRBV30 and TRBJ1-4): SQTIHQWPATLVQPVGSPLSLECTVEGTSNPNLYWYRQAAGRGLQLLFYSVGIGQISSEVPQNLSASRPQDRQFILSSKKLLLSDSGFYLCAWQGKTNEKLFFGSGTQLSVL.

This clone was counted once. V is TRBV19 and J is TRBJ2-3; 9 bases match TRBD2. CDR3 size: 16 residues. Per germline, CDR1 LNHDA and CDR2 SQIVND (reference sequence). V gave up 6 bases and J gave up 5 bases; unmatched junction bases: 12. CDR3 bases: TGTGCCAGTAGCCCTGTGAGCGGGAGGACTCTAGATACGCAGTATTTT. It yields the protein CASSPVSGRTLDTQYF.

The CDR3 region is CASSLAGSGNEQFF. The DNA of the CDR3 is TGTGCCAGCAGCTTAGCAGGGTCGGGCAATGAGCAGTTCTTC. J is TRBJ2-1 and V is TRBV5-6, with D tentatively TRBD1 (5 bases). The CDR3 has 14 residues. V lost 2 bases to trimming and J lost 6 bases, with 12 bases between them. Looked up from germline, CDR1 is SGHDT and CDR2 is YYEEEE. The full variable domain, rest sourced from reference TRBV5-6 and TRBJ2-1, is DAGVTQSPTHLIKTRGQQVTLRCSPKSGHDTVSWYQQALGQGPQFIFQYYEEEERQRGNFPDRFSGHQFPNYSSELNVNALLLGDSALYLCASSLAGSGNEQFFGPGTRLTVL.

The chain combines TRBV19 with TRBJ2-7, with TRBD2 as a possible D gene (7 bases). V gave up 7 bases and J gave up 0 bases, with 10 bases separating them. CDR1 is LNHDA, CDR2 SQIVND, per germline (reference sequence). This CDR3 region has 13 residues. The chain's CDR3 is CASKGGSSYEQYF. CDR3 sequence (DNA): TGTGCCAGTAAGGGGGGGAGCTCCTACGAGCAGTACTTC.

Concerning this clone: The conserved final phenylalanine or tryptophan is absent from the CDR3, which likely points to a read error. No DNA is shown, since the ends of the CDR3 on it are uncertain; the CDR3 is the one TCRdb lists. V usage is TRBV7-9 and J usage is TRBJ1-5; the D segment call TRBD1 is taken from the table without a DNA check. The CDR3 extends over 12 residues, inclusive of both ends. Germline-derived CDR1 and CDR2 are SEHNR and FQNEAQ (reference sequence). The CDR3 sequence is CASSFRDRTRVC.

This sequence joins TRBV28 and TRBJ1-2; no firm D call. CDR1 is MDHEN and CDR2 is SYDVKM in the germline V gene. The V and J ends lost 1 base and 3 bases respectively, with 15 bases between them. The CDR3 spans 16 residues. In DNA, the CDR3 is TGTGCCAGCAGTTTATCCTCGCCATACGCAGACTATGGCTACACCTTC. This sequence encodes CASSLSSPYADYGYTF.

The rearrangement links TRBV24-1 to TRBJ1-2; TRBD1 might be the D (6 bases). CDR3 length equals 15 residues. V gave up 2 bases and J gave up 6 bases, with 15 bases separating them. Germline V gives CDR1 KGHDR, CDR2 SFDVKD. Here the CDR3 DNA reads TGTGCCACCAGTGATTCAAGGGGGGGATTGAATGGCTACACCTTC. Amino acid sequence: CATSDSRGGLNGYTF.

V is TRBV11-2 and J is TRBJ1-3, with D possibly being TRBD1 (6 bases). Between the trimmed V and J ends, which lost 3 bases and 2 bases, there was a span of 8 bases. Looked up from germline, CDR1 is SGHAT and CDR2 is FQNNGV. CDR3 size: 14 residues. In nucleotides, the CDR3 is TGTGCCAGCAGCTTGCAGGGGACTGGAAACACCATATATTTT. It specifies CASSLQGTGNTIYF. Supplemented by reference TRBV11-2 and TRBJ1-3, the full variable domain reads EAGVAQSPRYKIIEKRQSVAFWCNPISGHATLYWYQQILGQGPKLLIQFQNNGVVDDSQLPKDRFSAERLKGVDSTLKIQPAKLEDSAVYLCASSLQGTGNTIYFGEGSWLTVV.

The rearrangement joins TRBV6-2 or TRBV6-3 to TRBJ2-2; 9 bases align to TRBD1. The CDR3 is made up of 16 amino acids. V lost 5 bases and J lost 4; bases outside the gene matches: 8. Germline V gene data show CDR1 as MNHEY and CDR2 as SVGEGT. CDR3 DNA sequence: TGTGCCAGCAGTCGCCCGGGACAGGGCATCACCGGGGAGCTGTTTTTT. The encoded protein is CASSRPGQGITGELFF.

This clone was counted a few times. The chain couples TRBV3-1 (or the pseudogene TRBV3-2) to TRBJ1-3; D might be TRBD1 (5 bases). This CDR3 spans 15 amino acids. Trimming left V 4 bases short and J 3 bases short, with 13 bases between. Germline lookup yields CDR1 LGHDT and CDR2 YNNKEL (reference sequence). The CDR3 nucleotides read TGTGCCAGCAGCCCTCGGGGGGGTGGTGGAAACACCATATATTTT. Translated, it gives CASSPRGGGGNTIYF.

The chain employs TRBV5-4 and TRBJ2-1; D perhaps matches TRBD1 (6 bases). V lost 4 bases, J lost 9 bases, and 11 bases lay in between. CDR1 is SGHNT, CDR2 YYREEE, per germline (reference sequence). This CDR3 region has 12 residues. This CDR3 is CASSPSRGEQFF. In DNA form, the CDR3 reads TGTGCCAGCAGCCCCTCCAGGGGTGAGCAGTTCTTC.

The chain links TRBV15 to TRBJ1-6; unclear D gene. The CDR3 extends over 18 amino acids. Per the germline V gene, CDR1 is LNHNV and CDR2 is YYDKDF (reference sequence). With 0 bases removed from V and 0 bases from J, the gap between germline ends came to 12 bases. CDR3 region: CATSRDVSVSSYNSPLHF. The CDR3 DNA is TGTGCCACCAGCAGAGACGTCAGTGTAAGCTCCTATAATTCACCCCTCCACTTT.

This clone was detected only a few times. The gene calls are TRBV6-4 and TRBJ2-3; 7 bases are shared with TRBD1. This CDR3 region has 16 residues. The germline V gene encodes CDR1 MRHNA and CDR2 SNTAGT. The V and J ends lost 4 bases and 1 base, in that order; junction bases with no gene match: 8. The DNA for the CDR3 is TGTGCCAGCAGTGCCAAAGTGGGGACAGGCACAGATACGCAGTATTTT. Amino acid sequence: CASSAKVGTGTDTQYF.

V is TRBV6-5 and J is TRBJ1-6; 9 positions match TRBD1. Germline CDR1 is MNHEY and CDR2 is SVGAGI. V lost 4 bases to trimming and J lost 9 bases; unmatched junction nucleotides: 7. The CDR3 covers 15 residues. The DNA for the CDR3 is TGTGCCAGCAGTTGGGGGACAGGGAGGACTTCACCCCTCCACTTT. Amino acids: CASSWGTGRTSPLHF.

The rearrangement links TRBV4-2 to TRBJ2-7; 8 bases align to TRBD1. The CDR3 length is 15 residues. Losses at the gene ends were 1 base for V and 3 bases for J; bases not matched to a gene: 5. Per the germline V gene, CDR1 is LGHNA and CDR2 is YNFKEQ. DNA of the CDR3: TGTGCCAGCAGCCAAGGAGTAACAGGGGGCTACGAGCAGTACTTC. Translation: CASSQGVTGGYEQYF.

This chain connects TRBV3-1 (or the pseudogene TRBV3-2) to TRBJ2-3; tentatively, D is TRBD1 (5 bases). Trimming cost V 0 bases and J 0 bases, with 10 bases left between them. Germline V gene sequence: CDR1 LGHDT, CDR2 YNNKEL (reference sequence). This CDR3 is built from 16 residues. DNA for the CDR3: TGTGCCAGCAGCCAAGAAGGGGTCAAAAGCACAGATACGCAGTATTTT. Protein product: CASSQEGVKSTDTQYF.

The V and J genes are TRBV7-9 and TRBJ2-1; tentatively, D is TRBD2 (5 bases). V was shortened by 1 base and J by 6 bases, with 10 bases between the two germline ends. CDR3 length equals 14 residues. Germline V gives CDR1 SEHNR, CDR2 FQNEAQ (reference sequence). This chain's CDR3 is CASSLDFGGNEQFF. Written as DNA, the CDR3 is TGTGCCAGCAGCTTAGATTTCGGAGGCAATGAGCAGTTCTTC.

Here the CDR3 DNA reads TGCGCCAGCAGCTCAACCGGGACAGCGCAAGAGACCCAGTACTTC. Encoded protein: CASSSTGTAQETQYF. The rearrangement uses TRBV5-1 and TRBJ2-5; 7 bases align to TRBD1. CDR1 SGHRS and CDR2 YFSETQ come from the germline V gene. The length of the CDR3 is 15 residues. Trimming removed 3 bases from V and 2 bases from J; junction bases left unmatched: 7.